These 26 T cell receptor beta chains share one sample of origin, sequenced in a study of T cells in women clearing cervical HPV infection. Assay used: immunoSEQ multiplex PCR; TCRdb lists only in-frame clones, some missing. Recorded for this sample: tens of thousands of clones. The specimen sequenced was blood buffy coat. The receptors derive from a woman aged 18 to 69 with a cervical HPV16 infection that either progressed to CIN3+ or cleared (not recorded which).

Of note for this clone: The read finishes 3 residues shy of the CDR3 end, and the germline J gene is used to complete it. V gene TRBV4-2 combines with J gene TRBJ2-2; 8 bases align to TRBD1. The J segment lost 6 bases and the V segment lost 0 bases, leaving 3 bases of the junction unmatched. The CDR3 totals 15 residues. Looked up from germline, CDR1 is LGHNA and CDR2 is YNFKEQ. CDR3 bases read: TGTGCCAGCAGCCAAGACGCAGGGGGCGCCGGGGAG. Translated, it gives CASSQDAGGAGE. The entire CDR3 protein reads CASSQDAGGAGELFF.

CDR3 bases read: TGTGCCAGCAGTGACTCCCCAGGGAATTCACCC. Protein: CASSDSPGNSP. The CDR3 as a whole reads CASSDSPGNSPLHF. The rearrangement joins TRBV6-4 to TRBJ1-6; maybe TRBD1 (5 bases). The sequenced fragment ends 3 residues before the CDR3 boundary, so the rest is inferred from the germline J gene. Germline V gene data show CDR1 as MRHNA and CDR2 as SNTAGT. The V gene lost 0 bases and the J gene lost 7 bases, with 7 bases spanning the gap. This CDR3 region has 14 residues.

Concerning this clone: Read sequence stops 3 residues before the CDR3 end, and the germline J gene provides the missing end. The V gene is TRBV12-3 or TRBV12-4, the J gene TRBJ2-3; TRBD2 aligns across 8 bases. J was trimmed by 6 bases and V by 7 bases; bases with no gene match: 6. The CDR3 loop spans 13 amino acids. The sequenced part of the CDR3 DNA is TGTGCCAGCATTAGCGGGGATGCGGATACG. Encoded protein: CASISGDADT. The CDR3, in full, reads CASISGDADTQYF.

Worth noting for this clone: The read terminates 3 residues ahead of where the CDR3 ends, so the germline J gene completes it. The V call is TRBV13, the J call TRBJ2-2, with TRBD1 matching over 10 bases. This CDR3 has 18 residues. CDR1 PRHDT and CDR2 FYEKMQ come from the germline V gene (reference sequence). CDR3 bases read: TGTGCCAGCAGCTTTAGGACAGGGGGTGAGGGCCCTAATGAAAAG. It codes for CASSFRTGGEGPNEK. The entire CDR3 protein reads CASSFRTGGEGPNEKLFF.

As to this clone: The read terminates 3 residues ahead of where the CDR3 ends, so the germline J gene completes it. The chain carries TRBV7-3 and TRBJ1-1; TRBD1 is a possible D gene (5 bases). Germline V gene sequence: CDR1 SGHTA, CDR2 FQGTGA. CDR3 size: 14 residues. V was clipped by 6 bases and J by 5 bases, with 16 bases between them. CDR3 DNA, as far as it was read: TGTGCCAGCAGTGCGTTAGGTCGGGGGACTGAA. Residues: CASSALGRGTE. The full CDR3 protein reads CASSALGRGTEAFF.

A note on this clone: The CDR3 end falls 3 residues outside the read, so it is completed with the germline J gene. V is TRBV6-2 or TRBV6-3 and J is TRBJ1-5, with D tentatively TRBD1 (5 bases). The V end was cut by 2 bases, the J end by 3 bases, with 11 bases between. The CDR3 runs to 15 residues. CDR1 MNHEY and CDR2 SVGEGT come from the germline V gene. CDR3 DNA (partial): TGTGCCAGCAGTTACGATCGGGGGAACAATCAGCCC. It specifies CASSYDRGNNQP. The whole CDR3 sequence is CASSYDRGNNQPQHF.

Regarding this clone: The read comes to an end 3 residues before the CDR3 does, leaving the germline J gene to fill in the end. The V gene is TRBV20-1, the J gene TRBJ1-3; D is undetermined. Germline CDR1 reads DFQATT; CDR2 reads SNEGSKA (reference sequence). The CDR3 runs 13 residues. V was trimmed by 0 bases and J by 7 bases, leaving 10 bases between them. CDR3 amino acids: CSARDVGPNTIYF. The CDR3 bases that were read are TGCAGTGCTAGAGATGTAGGGCCTAACACC.

Concerning this clone: Read sequence stops 3 residues before the CDR3 end, and the germline J gene provides the missing end. The gene calls are TRBV5-1 and TRBJ2-7, with D perhaps TRBD2 (5 bases). The V and J ends lost 1 base and 3 bases respectively, with 8 bases between them. CDR3 length: 13 residues. Germline assignment: CDR1 SGHRS and CDR2 YFSETQ. The DNA read from the CDR3 is TGCGCCAGCAGCTTGTCCGGGGACTACGAG. This encodes CASSLSGDYE. The whole CDR3 protein is CASSLSGDYEQYF.

A note on this clone: One end of the junction varies from germline; a read error may be responsible. Read sequence stops 3 residues before the CDR3 end, and the germline J gene provides the missing end. This specimen includes other DNA sequences encoding the same CDR3. The genes are TRBV7-8 and TRBJ1-3; a possible D gene is TRBD1 (5 bases). This CDR3 has 16 residues. Germline CDR1 and CDR2: SGHVS and FQNEAQ. The CDR3 here is CASSLPGGISGNTIYF. The CDR3 DNA, read in part, is TGTGCCAGCAGCTTACCGGGGGGGATCTCTGGAAACACG.

With regard to this clone: The read is 3 residues too short to cover the CDR3 end, so that end is filled in from the germline J gene. The chain uses TRBV5-4 and TRBJ2-1; no reliable D call. This CDR3 is built from 14 residues. CDR1 is SGHNT, CDR2 YYREEE, per germline (reference sequence). The V end lost 1 base, the J end lost 6 bases, and 11 bases lay between the germline ends. CDR3 sequence reads: CASSLQSGSNEQFF. CDR3 DNA, as far as it was read: TGTGCCAGCAGCTTGCAGTCAGGTAGCAATGAG.

Of note for this clone: The CDR3 end falls 3 residues outside the read, so it is completed with the germline J gene. V is TRBV5-1 and J is TRBJ1-1; the match to TRBD1 covers 7 bases. Trimming took 4 bases from V and 1 from J; bases not matched to a gene: 7. Germline-derived CDR1 and CDR2 are SGHRS and YFSETQ. The CDR3 is 15 amino acids. CDR3 DNA (partial): TGCGCCAGCAGCGCCACACAGGGGAAGAACACTGAA. Amino acids: CASSATQGKNTE. The CDR3 reads in full as CASSATQGKNTEAFF. Full variable domain (rest looked up from reference TRBV5-1 and TRBJ1-1): KAGVTQTPRYLIKTRGQQVTLSCSPISGHRSVSWYQQTPGQGLQFLFEYFSETQRNKGNFPGRFSGRQFSNSRSEMNVSTLELGDSALYLCASSATQGKNTEAFFGQGTRLTVV.

About this clone itself: The read gets to within 3 residues of the CDR3 end, and the germline J gene fills in the rest. The V gene is TRBV5-1, the J gene TRBJ2-1, with a weak D call TRBD1 (5 bases). The germline CDR1 and CDR2 sequences are SGHRS and YFSETQ. The CDR3 totals 15 residues. V was shortened by 4 bases and J by 5 bases, with 16 bases between the two germline ends. Incomplete CDR3 DNA: TGCGCCAGCAGCCGACCAGGGCTTCCGAACAATGAG. Protein: CASSRPGLPNNE. The full CDR3 reads CASSRPGLPNNEQFF.

On this clone itself: The read terminates 3 residues before the CDR3 end, so the remaining end is supplied by the germline J gene. The chain joins TRBV20-1 to TRBJ2-5; D remains unclear. Germline loops: CDR1 DFQATT, CDR2 SNEGSKA (reference sequence). The CDR3 sequence is 14 residues long. The ends were cut back, 3 bases at V and 0 bases at J, with 11 bases in the middle. The sequenced part of the CDR3 DNA is TGCAGTGCTAGCCACTCTTCCTACCAAGAGACC. Amino acid sequence: CSASHSSYQET. The entire CDR3 protein is CSASHSSYQETQYF.

Worth noting for this clone: With the read ending 3 residues before the CDR3 end, the germline J gene is used to fill in that end. This chain joins TRBV6-2 or TRBV6-3 and TRBJ2-3; 8 bases align to TRBD2. Germline V gene data show CDR1 as MNHEY and CDR2 as SVGEGT. Losses at the gene ends were 6 bases for V and 1 base for J; bases not matched to a gene: 3. The CDR3 consists of 14 residues. CDR3 bases read: TGTGCCAGCAGCAATAGCGGGGGCACAGATACG. Residues: CASSNSGGTDT. The CDR3 reads in full as CASSNSGGTDTQYF.

For this clone: The read gets to within 3 residues of the CDR3 end, and the germline J gene fills in the rest. The V call is TRBV7-8, the J call TRBJ2-4, with TRBD1 matching over 7 bases. Germline V gene sequence: CDR1 SGHVS, CDR2 FQNEAQ. The CDR3 is 14 amino acids. The CDR3 bases that were read are TGTGCCAGCAGCAGACAGGGAGCTAACTATGGT. Translating it yields CASSRQGANYG. The full CDR3 protein reads CASSRQGANYGQYF.

Concerning this clone: The CDR3 is cut off 3 residues early in the read; its end comes from the germline J gene. The J gene is TRBJ1-6, the V gene TRBV2; possibly TRBD1 for D (5 bases). The germline V and J ends were trimmed by 4 bases and 5 bases, with 12 bases remaining between them. This CDR3 region has 15 residues. CDR1 is SNHLY, CDR2 FYNNEI, per germline. Incomplete CDR3 DNA: TGTGCCAGCAGTGCCGGCAGGGTTAATAATTCACCC. This translates into CASSAGRVNNSP. In full, the CDR3 reads CASSAGRVNNSPLHF.

Details on this clone: A junction boundary mismatches the germline segment, possibly from a read error. The read ends 3 residues early relative to the CDR3; the germline J gene fills the gap. The V and J genes are TRBV19 and TRBJ1-6; 7 bases align to TRBD1. The CDR3 totals 14 residues. CDR1 and CDR2 from the germline V gene are LNHDA and SQIVND (reference sequence). Incomplete CDR3 DNA: TGTGCCAGTAGTGTAGAGGGGGCCTTATCACCC. Residues: CASSVEGALSP. The whole CDR3 sequence is CASSVEGALSPLHF.

Concerning this clone itself: The CDR3 end is not reached by the read, which stops 3 residues before it; the germline J gene fills it in. The V call is TRBV18, the J call TRBJ1-1, with a tentative D call TRBD1 (5 bases). CDR3 size: 14 residues. In germline, CDR1 is KGHSH, CDR2 LQKENI. The chain's CDR3 is CASSPGAGENEAFF. The part of the CDR3 DNA that was read is TGTGCCAGCTCACCCGGAGCGGGGGAGAATGAG.

In the case of this clone: The DNA ends 3 residues before the CDR3 does, and the rest of the CDR3 is filled in from the germline J gene. This chain joins TRBV18 and TRBJ2-4, with a tentative D call TRBD2 (7 bases). Germline-derived CDR1 and CDR2 are KGHSH and LQKENI. This CDR3 comprises 16 residues. The sequenced part of the CDR3 DNA is TGTGCCAGCTCACCCCAGACTAGTGGGGGGGCGTATGGT. Encoded protein: CASSPQTSGGAYG. The complete CDR3 reads CASSPQTSGGAYGQYF.

Comment on this clone: The DNA ends 3 residues before the CDR3 does, and the rest of the CDR3 is filled in from the germline J gene. The V gene is TRBV20-1, the J gene TRBJ2-1; tentatively, D is TRBD2 (7 bases). Per the germline V gene, CDR1 is DFQATT and CDR2 is SNEGSKA (reference sequence). CDR3 length: 14 residues. Trimming pared 5 bases from V and 5 bases from J, leaving 16 bases between. Partial CDR3 DNA: TGCAGTGCTCCGAGGGGGGGAGGTCACAATGAG. The encoded protein is CSAPRGGGHNE. The CDR3 reads in full as CSAPRGGGHNEQFF.

A note on this clone: The read comes to an end 3 residues before the CDR3 does, leaving the germline J gene to fill in the end. The gene calls are TRBV6-1 and TRBJ1-3; D gene uncertain. The CDR3 loop spans 16 amino acids. Trimming removed 3 bases at V and 0 bases at J, with 12 bases between. Per the germline V gene, CDR1 is MNHNS and CDR2 is SASEGT. The sequenced CDR3 bases are TGTGCCAGCAGTGATGGCCACGCCAGCTCTGGAAACACC. It specifies CASSDGHASSGNT. The full CDR3 sequence reads CASSDGHASSGNTIYF.

The sequenced part of the CDR3 DNA is TGCAGTGCTTTGCCCCCACGTTGGATTCCAGGCGGGGAGAACCTTGGC. Translating gives CSALPPRWIPGGENLG. The whole CDR3 protein reads CSALPPRWIPGGENLGYTF. The chain joins TRBV20-1 to TRBJ1-2; D is uncertain. The CDR3 is cut off 3 residues early in the read; its end comes from the germline J gene. This CDR3 region has 19 residues. Germline loops: CDR1 DFQATT, CDR2 SNEGSKA (reference sequence). V lost 5 bases, J lost 7 bases, and 35 bases lay in between.

As for this clone: The CDR3 extends 3 residues past the end of the read, so its final part is completed from the germline J gene. This chain joins TRBV3-1 (or the pseudogene TRBV3-2) and TRBJ1-6; 8 bases map to TRBD1. This CDR3 is built from 16 residues. Trimming at V came to 2 bases and at J to 9 bases, leaving 9 bases not matched to a gene. In germline, CDR1 is LGHDT, CDR2 YNNKEL (reference sequence). CDR3 in amino acids: CASSQRWGQVTSPLHF. CDR3 bases read: TGTGCCAGCAGCCAACGCTGGGGACAGGTTACTTCACCC.

A word on this clone: Sequencing ends 3 residues short of the CDR3 end; the germline J gene provides the rest. The rearrangement uses TRBV5-4 and TRBJ2-7, with D perhaps TRBD2 (5 bases). Trimming stripped 2 bases from V and 5 bases from J, with 11 bases between. The V gene's germline CDR1 is SGHNT and CDR2 YYREEE (reference sequence). The CDR3 consists of 13 residues. CDR3 residues: CASSLSGGHEQYF. The CDR3 DNA, read in part, is TGTGCCAGCAGCTTATCGGGCGGGCACGAG.

In the case of this clone: The read terminates 3 residues before the CDR3 end, so the remaining end is supplied by the germline J gene. The V gene is TRBV10-3, the J gene TRBJ2-3, with D perhaps matching TRBD1 or TRBD2 (5 bases each). This CDR3 has 17 residues. CDR1 is ENHRY and CDR2 is SYGVKD in the germline V gene. The part of the CDR3 DNA that was read is TGTGCCATCAGTGAAGGGGCAGGAAGAAGAGGGCAAGAGACG. Its translation is CAISEGAGRRGQET. The full CDR3 reads CAISEGAGRRGQETQYF.

This CDR3 is CASSFGGDISYNEQFF. The CDR3 DNA, read in part, is TGTGCCAGCAGTTTTGGGGGCGATATCTCCTACAATGAG. The V and J genes are TRBV7-3 and TRBJ2-1; tentative D call: TRBD1 (6 bases). The read ends 3 residues shy of where the CDR3 ends; the end is completed using the germline J gene. Germline V gives CDR1 SGHTA, CDR2 FQGTGA. Trimming stripped 6 bases from V and 0 bases from J, with 15 bases between. The CDR3 is made up of 16 amino acids.